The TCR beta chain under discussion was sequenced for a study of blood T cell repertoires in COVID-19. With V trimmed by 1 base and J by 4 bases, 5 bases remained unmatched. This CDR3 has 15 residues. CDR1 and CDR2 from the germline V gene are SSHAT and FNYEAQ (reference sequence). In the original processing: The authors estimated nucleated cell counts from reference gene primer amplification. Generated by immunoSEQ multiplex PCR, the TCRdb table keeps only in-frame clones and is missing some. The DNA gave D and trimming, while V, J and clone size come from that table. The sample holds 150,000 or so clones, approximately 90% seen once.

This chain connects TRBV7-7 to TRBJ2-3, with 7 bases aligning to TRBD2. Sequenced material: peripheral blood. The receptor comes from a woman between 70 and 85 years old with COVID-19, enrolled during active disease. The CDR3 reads CASSLGSGDADTQYF. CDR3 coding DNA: TGTGCCAGCAGCTTAGGGAGCGGGGACGCAGATACGCAGTATTTT.